A selection of T cell receptor beta chains follows, all from one sample in a study of T-cell reconstitution after alpha-beta-depleted transplantation in children. In TCRdb, the PCR reads were re-called with MiXCR into one record per CDR3 protein. The top ten hold about 2.3% of the sample, which has tens of thousands of distinct CDR3 sequences, about 6.7% seen once. The sample here was PBMCs from the stem cell graft donor, taken from the stem cell graft. These receptors were collected from a human donor who donated a stem cell graft to a child with acute lymphoblastic leukemia. Both conserved end residues are part of each CDR3. The D gene is left open where the match is weak. Not all rows give a size; the values are once, few, many and, for expanded clones, a class.

cdr3_nt | cdr3_aa | v_call | d_call | clone_size | j_call
TGTGCCAGCAGTACACCGACAGGGGGAGCAAGAGAAGCCTACGGCAATGAGCAGTTCTTC | CASSTPTGGAREAYGNEQFF | TRBV28 | TRBD1 | many | TRBJ2-1
TGTGCCAGCAGTTTAGTTCGGGTCGGTGAAAAACTGTTTTTT | CASSLVRVGEKLFF | TRBV27 | NA | many | TRBJ1-4
TGCGCCAGCAGCTACGGACAGGGGAATTCACCCCTCCACTTT | CASSYGQGNSPLHF | TRBV5-1 | TRBD1 | many | TRBJ1-6
TGTGCCAGCATCCCCCTGGCGGGGGGCACCCCGAACACCGGGGAGCTGTTTTTT | CASIPLAGGTPNTGELFF | TRBV6-2/TRBV6-3 | TRBD2 | many | TRBJ2-2
TGCAGCGCTCTGACGGGCTCCTACGAGCAGTACTTC | CSALTGSYEQYF | TRBV29-1 | NA | many | TRBJ2-7
TGTGCCAGCAGCTTAGGCGGGGGGGCGTCGAACAATGAGCAGTTCTTC | CASSLGGGASNNEQFF | TRBV7-9 | TRBD2 | many | TRBJ2-1
TGTGCCATCAGTGAGTCGGGGCAGACCCAGTACTTC | CAISESGQTQYF | TRBV10-3 | NA | NA | TRBJ2-5
TGCGCCAGCAGAAGGGGAGAAGAGCAGTTCTTC | CASRRGEEQFF | TRBV5-1 | NA | many | TRBJ2-1
TGCGCCAGCAGCTTGGTCCAGGGTTCCTACAATGAGCAGTTCTTC | CASSLVQGSYNEQFF | TRBV5-1 | NA | many | TRBJ2-1
TGTGCCAGTAGTGGGGAGACATCGGGGAACACTGAAGCTTTCTTT | CASSGETSGNTEAFF | TRBV19 | NA | NA | TRBJ1-1
TGTGCCAGCAGTTCTCCCGGGGGAGACACCGGGGAGCTGTTTTTT | CASSSPGGDTGELFF | TRBV12-3/TRBV12-4 | NA | few | TRBJ2-2
TGTGCCAGCAGCCCCAGCGGGGCGTCCTACGAGCAGTACTTC | CASSPSGASYEQYF | TRBV21-1 | NA | NA | TRBJ2-7
TGTGCCAGCAGTCCATCCCCGGGGATCTACGAGCAGTACTTC | CASSPSPGIYEQYF | TRBV6-4 | NA | NA | TRBJ2-7
TGTGCCAGCAGTTACCCCAGTGGCTACACCTTC | CASSYPSGYTF | TRBV6-2/TRBV6-3 | NA | many | TRBJ1-2
TGTGCCAGCAGCAAGATCGGGGCTAGCACAGATACGCAGTATTTT | CASSKIGASTDTQYF | TRBV5-4 | NA | NA | TRBJ2-3
TGTGCCAGCAGTTTATACGCGGGGTTTTGGCAGCCCCAGCATTTT | CASSLYAGFWQPQHF | TRBV12-3/TRBV12-4 | NA | many | TRBJ1-5
TGTGCCAGCAGCCCCCTATTTACAGATACGCAGTATTTT | CASSPLFTDTQYF | TRBV3-1 | NA | few | TRBJ2-3
TGTGCCAGCAGTTTCTCAGGGGACTATGGCTACACCTTC | CASSFSGDYGYTF | TRBV12-3/TRBV12-4 | NA | many | TRBJ1-2
TGTGCCAGCAGCCTGGAGGCAGTCTATGGCTACACCTTC | CASSLEAVYGYTF | TRBV12-3/TRBV12-4 | NA | many | TRBJ1-2
TGTGCCAGCAGCCACAGGGCATCTTATGAACACCGGGCCAACGTCCTGACTTTC | CASSHRASYEHRANVLTF | TRBV11-3 | NA | many | TRBJ2-6
TGTGCCAGCTCGCCCAGAGGGCGGGGGCCCTCTGGCGACACCGGGGAGCTGTTTTTT | CASSPRGRGPSGDTGELFF | TRBV18 | NA | many | TRBJ2-2
TGTGCCAGCAGCCTTACCCCAGGAAACACCGGGGAGCTGTTTTTT | CASSLTPGNTGELFF | TRBV7-6 | NA | many | TRBJ2-2
TGTGCCAGCAGCTTGGCCTGGCGGGGGCGCGATCCTGAAGCTTTCTTT | CASSLAWRGRDPEAFF | TRBV5-6 | NA | NA | TRBJ1-1
TGTGCCAGCAGCTATGACTACTACAATGAGCAGTTCTTC | CASSYDYYNEQFF | TRBV28 | NA | few | TRBJ2-1
TGTGCCAGCAGTGACTCAAGCGGGGCCACAGATACGCAGTATTTT | CASSDSSGATDTQYF | TRBV6-4 | TRBD2 | many | TRBJ2-3